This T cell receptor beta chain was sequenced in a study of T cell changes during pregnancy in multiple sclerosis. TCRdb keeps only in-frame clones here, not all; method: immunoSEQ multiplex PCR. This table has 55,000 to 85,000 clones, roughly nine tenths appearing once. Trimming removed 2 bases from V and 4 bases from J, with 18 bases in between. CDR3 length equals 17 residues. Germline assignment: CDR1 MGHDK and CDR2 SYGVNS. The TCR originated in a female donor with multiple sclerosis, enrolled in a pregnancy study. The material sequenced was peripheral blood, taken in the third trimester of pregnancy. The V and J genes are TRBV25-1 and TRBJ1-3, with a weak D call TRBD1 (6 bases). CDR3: CASSEVRGRVAGNTIYF. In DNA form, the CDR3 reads TGTGCCAGCAGTGAAGTAAGGGGGAGGGTAGCCGGAAACACCATATATTTT.